Listed below are T cell receptor beta chains from one sample, sequenced in a study of cytomegalovirus exposure and HLA in healthy donors. Clones were sequenced by immunoSEQ multiplex PCR, and TCRdb holds only the in-frame ones, with some missing. The table shows about 130,000 clones, with 70% to 80% occurring only once. Specimen: PBMCs. These receptor sequences come from a woman aged 45 to 65 in good health and CMV-seronegative. Both conserved end residues are part of each CDR3. The order of the fields is D gene, clone size, J gene, V gene, CDR3 protein, CDR3 DNA. D genes are given only for firm matches. Clone sizes are given selectively: once, few, many, or a class where the clone is expanded.

D: -
size: once
J: TRBJ2-1
V: TRBV19
CDR3: CASSNGREPSYNEQFF
DNA: TGTGCCAGTAGTAATGGGCGGGAACCCTCCTACAATGAGCAGTTCTTC

D: -
size: -
J: TRBJ1-2
V: TRBV30
CDR3: CAWTPRLQNYGYTF
DNA: TGTGCCTGGACCCCCAGGTTACAGAACTATGGCTACACCTTC

D: -
size: -
J: TRBJ1-1
V: TRBV11-3
CDR3: CASSRQTLNTEAFF
DNA: TGTGCCAGCAGCCGACAGACATTGAACACTGAAGCTTTCTTT

D: TRBD2
size: -
J: TRBJ2-1
V: TRBV6-5
CDR3: CASSRDSGAYNEQFF
DNA: TGTGCCAGCAGCCGTGATAGCGGGGCTTACAATGAGCAGTTCTTC

D: -
size: -
J: TRBJ1-1
V: TRBV5-4
CDR3: CASSPQAGASTEAFF
DNA: TGTGCCAGCAGCCCCCAAGCAGGGGCCAGCACTGAAGCTTTCTTT

D: -
size: -
J: TRBJ1-1
V: TRBV5-8
CDR3: CASSFSGNRAEAFF
DNA: TGTGCCAGCAGCTTCTCGGGGAATAGGGCTGAAGCTTTCTTT

D: -
size: -
J: TRBJ2-6
V: TRBV2
CDR3: CASSEPPWARDGANVLTF
DNA: TGTGCCAGCAGTGAACCGCCTTGGGCGAGAGATGGGGCCAACGTCCTGACTTTC

D: -
size: -
J: TRBJ2-7
V: TRBV27
CDR3: CASSWGPSYEQYF
DNA: TGTGCCAGCAGTTGGGGGCCATCCTACGAGCAGTACTTC

D: -
size: -
J: TRBJ1-1
V: TRBV6-5
CDR3: CASSQISSRVAFF
DNA: TGTGCCAGCAGTCAAATTAGTTCCAGGGTAGCTTTCTTT

D: -
size: -
J: TRBJ1-5
V: TRBV4-3
CDR3: CASSQVDRQGQPQNF
DNA: TGCGCCAGCAGCCAAGTGGACCGGCAGGGTCAGCCCCAGAATTTT

D: -
size: few
J: TRBJ1-1
V: TRBV5-4
CDR3: CASSLEGWNTEAFF
DNA: TGTGCCAGCAGCTTGGAGGGGTGGAACACTGAAGCTTTCTTT

D: -
size: -
J: TRBJ1-1
V: TRBV18
CDR3: CASSLKGGLSNTEAFF
DNA: TGTGCCAGCTCACTGAAGGGGGGGCTATCGAACACTGAAGCTTTCTTT

D: TRBD2
size: -
J: TRBJ2-1
V: TRBV7-2
CDR3: CASSLRGLPPGNEQFF
DNA: TGTGCCAGCAGCTTAAGGGGACTACCCCCCGGCAATGAGCAGTTCTTC

D: TRBD2
size: -
J: TRBJ2-1
V: TRBV7-3
CDR3: CASSSNPLIAGAPEQFF
DNA: TGTGCCAGCAGCTCCAACCCCTTAATAGCGGGAGCCCCTGAGCAGTTCTTC

D: TRBD1
size: -
J: TRBJ1-2
V: TRBV11-2
CDR3: CASSPTPRQGTGLNF
DNA: TGTGCCAGCAGCCCTACACCCCGACAGGGTACGGGGTTAAACTTC

D: TRBD2
size: -
J: TRBJ2-7
V: TRBV19
CDR3: CASSIGLAGTYEQYF
DNA: TGTGCCAGTAGTATAGGACTAGCGGGGACCTACGAGCAGTACTTC

D: -
size: -
J: TRBJ2-5
V: TRBV11-2
CDR3: CASNLRGRETQYF
DNA: TGTGCCAGCAACTTACGGGGTAGGGAGACCCAGTACTTC

D: -
size: -
J: TRBJ2-6
V: TRBV5-4
CDR3: CASSWDIPKRSGANVLTF
DNA: TGTGCCAGCAGCTGGGACATCCCCAAGAGGTCTGGGGCCAACGTCCTGACTTTC

D: -
size: -
J: TRBJ2-3
V: TRBV27
CDR3: CASSSLAGSTSTDTQYF
DNA: TGTGCCAGCAGTTCTCTCGCAGGATCCACTAGCACAGATACGCAGTATTTT

D: -
size: -
J: TRBJ2-3
V: TRBV11-1
CDR3: CASSPNPTSRGTQYF
DNA: TGTGCCAGCAGTCCTAACCCCACTAGCCGGGGTACGCAGTATTTT

D: -
size: -
J: TRBJ2-3
V: TRBV13
CDR3: CASSLGQGGTDTQYF
DNA: TGTGCCAGCAGCTTAGGACAGGGCGGCACAGATACGCAGTATTTT

D: -
size: -
J: TRBJ2-1
V: TRBV28
CDR3: CASRAGADEQFF
DNA: TGTGCCAGCAGGGCGGGGGCCGATGAGCAGTTCTTC

D: -
size: -
J: TRBJ2-2
V: TRBV6-5
CDR3: CASWRSGVNTGELFF
DNA: TGTGCCAGCTGGAGAAGCGGAGTGAACACCGGGGAGCTGTTTTTT

D: TRBD2
size: once
J: TRBJ2-3
V: TRBV5-1
CDR3: CASSTLASGITDTQYF
DNA: TGCGCCAGCAGCACGCTCGCTAGCGGTATCACAGATACGCAGTATTTT

D: TRBD1
size: -
J: TRBJ1-1
V: TRBV6-5
CDR3: CASSKDRALEAFF
DNA: TGTGCCAGCAGTAAGGACAGGGCGCTTGAAGCTTTCTTT

D: -
size: -
J: TRBJ2-5
V: TRBV5-1
CDR3: CASTTPSGSGETQYF
DNA: TGCGCCAGCACGACCCCGAGTGGGAGTGGAGAGACCCAGTACTTC

D: TRBD2
size: -
J: TRBJ2-1
V: TRBV27
CDR3: CASSGLAEKSSYNEQFF
DNA: TGTGCCAGCTCTGGACTAGCGGAGAAGAGCTCCTACAATGAGCAGTTCTTC

D: -
size: -
J: TRBJ2-5
V: TRBV30
CDR3: CAWGRGRETQYF
DNA: TGTGCCTGGGGGAGGGGGAGAGAGACCCAGTACTTC

D: TRBD2
size: few
J: TRBJ2-2
V: TRBV19
CDR3: CASSIRRGGANTGELFF
DNA: TGTGCCAGTAGTATCCGCCGGGGGGGCGCGAACACCGGGGAGCTGTTTTTT